This T cell receptor (beta chain) comes out of a study of blood T cell repertoires in COVID-19. Recovered status in Cohort 3 required two negative PCRs, clearance, or symptom resolution. V lost 4 bases to trimming and J lost 2 bases, with 14 bases between them. CDR3 length: 16 amino acids. Germline-derived CDR1 and CDR2 are SGHTA and FQGNSA. Methods used by the authors: Counts of nucleated cells, estimated from reference gene primer amplification, were obtained. Repertoires were generated with immunoSEQ multiplex PCR, while TCRdb's copy carries only in-frame clones and drops some. V and J calls and clone size follow that table, whereas D and trimming were derived from the DNA. The table shows fewer than 350,000 clones, with roughly 87% occurring only once.

This chain connects TRBV7-2 to TRBJ2-2; the D gene is possibly TRBD2 (6 bases). This clonotype originated in a woman aged 30 to 39 who had recovered from COVID-19. Sequenced input: PBMCs or T cells enriched from blood (not recorded which). The CDR3 reads CASSSLAAINTGELFF. CDR3 DNA: TGTGCCAGCAGCTCCTTAGCGGCGATTAACACCGGGGAGCTGTTTTTT. The variable domain in full, with the rest retrieved from reference TRBV7-2 and TRBJ2-2, is GAGVSQSPSNKVTEKGKDVELRCDPISGHTALYWYRQSLGQGLEFLIYFQGNSAPDKSGLPSDRFSAERTGGSVSTLTIQRTQQEDSAVYLCASSSLAAINTGELFFGEGSRLTVL.